The 27 T cell receptor beta chains presented below share a single source sample, sequenced in a study of T cell responses to AZD1222 COVID-19 vaccine. Here immunoSEQ multiplex PCR was the method, and the copy in TCRdb shows in-frame clones only, minus some. The sample contains 95,000 to 150,000 clones, 85% to 90% of which appear only once. The sequencing used peripheral blood, collected on day 0 of AZD1222 vaccination. These receptors came from an adult in good health.

The chain couples TRBV15 to TRBJ2-3, with no clear D. The CDR3 runs to 12 residues. V was cut by 4 bases and J by 10 bases, with 12 bases left in between. Germline values: CDR1 LNHNV, CDR2 YYDKDF (reference sequence). The CDR3 loop is CATSTQEPAQYF. CDR3 DNA: TGTGCCACCAGCACTCAGGAGCCGGCGCAGTATTTT.

The chain uses TRBV5-1 and TRBJ1-4; tentative D call: TRBD1 (5 bases). The V and J ends lost 0 bases and 8 bases respectively, with 14 bases between them. The CDR3 extends over 15 amino acids. Germline assignment: CDR1 SGHRS and CDR2 YFSETQ. Here the CDR3 DNA reads TGCGCCAGCAGCTTGGGGGACCAGACGGCCGAAAAACTGTTTTTT. Its protein is CASSLGDQTAEKLFF.

The V and J genes are TRBV18 and TRBJ2-7, with 7 nucleotides matching TRBD1. Germline values: CDR1 KGHSH, CDR2 LQKENI. There are 13 residues in the CDR3. V trimming: 2 bases; J trimming: 3 bases; junction bases outside the gene matches: 1. The CDR3 loop is CASSPDRDYEQYF. In DNA form, the CDR3 reads TGTGCCAGCTCACCAGACAGGGACTACGAGCAGTACTTC.

This chain joins TRBV6-5 and TRBJ2-7, with D tentatively TRBD2 (5 bases). Germline CDR1 MNHEY, CDR2 SVGAGI. The ends were cut back, 6 bases at V and 7 bases at J, with 19 bases in the middle. This CDR3 comprises 14 residues. The CDR3 protein is CASRVAGSSGEQYF. In DNA, the CDR3 is TGTGCCAGCAGGGTGGCAGGTTCATCGGGGGAGCAGTACTTC.

This chain links TRBV19 with TRBJ1-6; D remains unclear. The V end was cut by 3 bases, the J end by 9 bases, with 6 bases between. The germline V gene has CDR1 LNHDA and CDR2 SQIVND (reference sequence). This CDR3 has 12 amino acids. As DNA, the CDR3 is TGTGCCAGTAGTATTGAGGGTTCACCCCTCCACTTT. Its protein product is CASSIEGSPLHF.

The chain is built from TRBV19 and TRBJ2-7; possible D gene TRBD2, 5 bases. Germline CDR1 reads LNHDA; CDR2 reads SQIVND (reference sequence). CDR3 length: 17 residues. Trimming took off 3 bases at V and 6 bases at J, with 24 bases between the two ends. The CDR3 loop is CASSIYLTRGLSGEQYF. The CDR3 DNA is TGTGCCAGTAGTATTTACTTGACGAGAGGGCTCTCTGGCGAGCAGTACTTC.

The J gene is TRBJ1-1, the V gene TRBV18; tentative D call: TRBD1 (5 bases). V shed 3 bases and J shed 1 base, with 9 bases lying between them. The CDR3 runs 14 residues. Germline assignment: CDR1 KGHSH and CDR2 LQKENI. CDR3 loop: CASSPDTGNTEAFF. For the CDR3, the DNA is TGTGCCAGCTCACCCGATACAGGGAACACTGAAGCTTTCTTT. Together with reference TRBV18 and TRBJ1-1, the CDR3 gives the full variable domain: NAGVMQNPRHLVRRRGQEARLRCSPMKGHSHVYWYRQLPEEGLKFMVYLQKENIIDESGMPKERFSAEFPKEGPSILRIQQVVRGDSAAYFCASSPDTGNTEAFFGQGTRLTVV.

The chain employs TRBV13 and TRBJ2-7; D ambiguous. There are 13 residues in the CDR3. The V gene lost 2 bases and the J gene lost 4 bases, with 9 bases spanning the gap. Germline CDR1 reads PRHDT; CDR2 reads FYEKMQ (reference sequence). The CDR3 DNA is TGTGCCAGCAGCTTACAGGCGACGTACGAGCAGTACTTC. Translation gives CASSLQATYEQYF.

The chain has TRBV11-2 and TRBJ2-7; D perhaps matches TRBD2 (5 bases). Germline V CDR1 and CDR2: SGHAT, FQNNGV. Trimming shortened V by 5 bases and J by 1 base, and 12 bases separated the two germline ends. This CDR3 is built from 14 residues. As DNA, the CDR3 is TGTGCCAGCAGCAGGAGCGGTAATTCCTACGAGCAGTACTTC. This gives the protein CASSRSGNSYEQYF.

V gene TRBV11-2 combines with J gene TRBJ1-6; 8 bases are shared with TRBD1. CDR1 and CDR2 (germline): SGHAT, FQNNGV. With 0 bases clipped from V and 9 bases from J, the junction kept 7 bases outside the gene matches. The CDR3 sequence is 16 residues long. The CDR3 DNA reads as TGTGCCAGCAGCTTAGAAGCAGGGGGCTTTACTTCACCCCTCCACTTT. Protein: CASSLEAGGFTSPLHF.

This clone turned up a few times. V is TRBV7-2 and J is TRBJ2-5, with 10 bases fitting TRBD2. The CDR3 length is 19 residues. Germline V gives CDR1 SGHTA, CDR2 FQGNSA. After removal of 3 bases from V and 8 bases from J, the junction contained 21 bases not matched to a gene. CDR3 nucleotide sequence: TGTGCCAGCAGCTTGGTTTGGCTAGCGGGGGCCCCTGGTCGAGATACCCAGTACTTC. This encodes CASSLVWLAGAPGRDTQYF.

This clone has at least ten counts. V is TRBV2 and J is TRBJ2-1, with D uncertain. Germline CDR1 and CDR2: SNHLY and FYNNEI. The CDR3 runs 13 residues. Trimming left V 2 bases short and J 5 bases short, with 7 bases between. CDR3 coding DNA: TGTGCCAGCAGTGAACCCCTCAACAATGAGCAGTTCTTC. This translates into CASSEPLNNEQFF.

The CDR3 DNA is TGTGCCAGCAGGGGGGGTACGAACACTGAAGCTTTCTTT. This translates into CASRGGTNTEAFF. This chain links TRBV2 with TRBJ1-1, with TRBD1 as a possible D gene (5 bases). Deletions cut 6 bases from V and 1 base from J, with 9 bases between. The germline V gene has CDR1 SNHLY and CDR2 FYNNEI. The CDR3 is 13 amino acids.

The V gene is TRBV29-1, the J gene TRBJ2-1, with 7 bases matching TRBD2. Germline values: CDR1 SQVTM, CDR2 ANQGSEA. CDR3 size: 14 residues. The V gene end was trimmed by 1 base and the J gene end by 4 bases; junction bases not matched to a gene: 4. Here the CDR3 DNA reads TGCAGCGTTGAAGGCCTAGCGGAATACAATGAGCAGTTCTTC. It encodes CSVEGLAEYNEQFF.

This chain uses TRBV5-5 with TRBJ2-7; possibly TRBD1 or TRBD2 for D (5 bases each). The CDR3 covers 16 residues. V dropped 4 bases and J dropped 2 bases, with 19 bases sitting between them. Germline V CDR1 and CDR2: SGHKS, YYEKEE (reference sequence). CDR3 sequence (DNA): TGTGCCAGCAGCGCGACCGGGACGGCGGCAGCCTACGAGCAGTACTTC. Its translation: CASSATGTAAAYEQYF. The whole variable domain, remainder taken from reference TRBV5-5 and TRBJ2-7, is DAGVTQSPTHLIKTRGQQVTLRCSPISGHKSVSWYQQVLGQGPQFIFQYYEKEERGRGNFPDRFSARQFPNYSSELNVNALLLGDSALYLCASSATGTAAAYEQYFGPGTRLTVT.

The chain links TRBV7-8 to TRBJ1-5; 8 bases align to TRBD1. The V gene end was trimmed by 8 bases and the J gene end by 3 bases; junction bases not matched to a gene: 3. The germline gives CDR1 SGHVS, CDR2 FQNEAQ. This CDR3 is built from 13 residues. The CDR3 region has the DNA TGTGCCAGCGGGACAGGACCCAATCAGCCCCAGCATTTT. Protein sequence: CASGTGPNQPQHF.

V and J are TRBV6-5 and TRBJ1-2, with 8 bases that match TRBD1. Germline trimming cut 6 bases from V and 8 bases from J; bases unmatched to any gene: 8. The germline V gene has CDR1 MNHEY and CDR2 SVGAGI. The CDR3 is 13 residues long. The CDR3 DNA reads as TGTGCCAGCAGAAACGACAGGGGAGGCGGCTACACCTTC. It encodes CASRNDRGGGYTF.

The chain employs TRBV28 and TRBJ2-3; TRBD1 aligns across 7 bases. Germline CDR1 is MDHEN and CDR2 is SYDVKM. Losses at the gene ends were 4 bases for V and 5 bases for J; bases not matched to a gene: 3. This CDR3 spans 13 amino acids. CDR3 DNA: TGTGCCAGCAGTTCCCCAGGGGGAGATACGCAGTATTTT. As protein: CASSSPGGDTQYF.

The gene calls are TRBV2 and TRBJ1-5, with D maybe TRBD1 (5 bases). CDR1 and CDR2 (germline): SNHLY, FYNNEI. The CDR3 consists of 14 residues. Trimming removed 7 bases at V and 0 bases at J, with 10 bases between. The CDR3 region is CASNQGLSNQPQHF. CDR3 sequence (DNA): TGTGCCAGCAATCAGGGTCTTAGCAATCAGCCCCAGCATTTT.

The J gene is TRBJ1-5, the V gene TRBV5-1, with D uncertain. Germline CDR1 SGHRS, CDR2 YFSETQ. The CDR3 loop spans 16 amino acids. The V end was cut by 0 bases, the J end by 1 base, with 11 bases between. Here the CDR3 DNA reads TGCGCCAGCAGCTTGGCGGTGGTTGGAAGCAATCAGCCCCAGCATTTT. Encoded protein: CASSLAVVGSNQPQHF.

This chain uses TRBV24-1 with TRBJ2-1; TRBD2 aligns across 14 bases. The CDR3 extends over 15 amino acids. CDR1 and CDR2 from the germline V gene are KGHDR and SFDVKD. With V trimmed by 4 bases and J by 8 bases, 3 bases remained unmatched. The CDR3 spells CATSEGTSGSYEQFF. The CDR3 DNA reads as TGTGCCACCAGTGAAGGGACTAGCGGGAGTTATGAGCAGTTCTTC.

Relative to its sample, this clone is medium-sized (0.01 to 0.1%). The rearrangement links TRBV2 to TRBJ2-7; tentative D call: TRBD1 (5 bases). CDR1 is SNHLY, CDR2 FYNNEI, per germline. The germline V and J ends were trimmed by 2 bases and 5 bases, with 13 bases remaining between them. The CDR3 has 14 residues. The DNA for the CDR3 is TGTGCCAGCAGTGAAAGGGGTAGGGTTCACGAGCAGTACTTC. Its protein product is CASSERGRVHEQYF.

V and J are TRBV6-5 and TRBJ1-1, with TRBD1 matching over 8 bases. The CDR3 spans 14 residues. V shed 2 bases, J shed 4 bases, and the junction held 3 bases outside the gene matches. Germline loops: CDR1 MNHEY, CDR2 SVGAGI. Here the CDR3 reads CASSYITGGTEAFF. Here the CDR3 DNA reads TGTGCCAGCAGTTACATAACAGGGGGCACTGAAGCTTTCTTT.

CDR3 region: CASSWSSAADTSTGELFF. CDR3 DNA: TGCGCCAGCAGCTGGTCCTCCGCGGCGGACACATCCACCGGGGAGCTGTTTTTT. The chain carries TRBV4-1 and TRBJ2-2, with D perhaps TRBD1 (5 bases). CDR1 MGHRA and CDR2 YSYEKL come from the germline V gene. The V end was cut by 5 bases, the J end by 4 bases, with 23 bases between. The CDR3 spans 18 residues.

This clone was seen repeatedly, ten times or more. V gene TRBV13 combines with J gene TRBJ2-7; D may match TRBD1 or TRBD2 (5 bases each). In germline, CDR1 is PRHDT, CDR2 FYEKMQ (reference sequence). Trimming pared 5 bases from V and 1 base from J, leaving 15 bases between. The length of the CDR3 is 15 residues. Here the CDR3 reads CASSPGGGGSYEQYF. CDR3 DNA: TGTGCCAGCAGCCCCGGAGGTGGGGGATCCTACGAGCAGTACTTC.

The chain combines TRBV5-1 with TRBJ2-3; tentatively, D is TRBD1 (5 bases). CDR1 is SGHRS, CDR2 YFSETQ, per germline. V was trimmed by 0 bases and J by 1 base, leaving 9 bases between them. This CDR3 region has 15 residues. The CDR3 sequence is CASSLGQGGTDTQYF. The CDR3 bases are TGCGCCAGCAGCTTGGGGCAGGGTGGCACAGATACGCAGTATTTT.

V and J are TRBV18 and TRBJ1-4; 7 positions match TRBD1. Germline CDR1 and CDR2: KGHSH and LQKENI. The junction had 11 bases not matched to a gene; V was cut back by 2 bases and J by 8 bases. The CDR3 sequence is 16 residues long. Here the CDR3 reads CASSPSIYRGSEKLFF. CDR3 in DNA: TGTGCCAGCTCACCAAGCATTTACAGGGGAAGCGAAAAACTGTTTTTT.